Reported below is one T cell receptor (beta chain). The antigen remains unidentified. This table comes from immunoSEQ multiplex PCR, and its TCRdb copy is limited to in-frame clones, with some not included. This table has approximately 9,300 clones, around 76% appearing once. V was clipped by 4 bases and J by 4 bases, with 7 bases between them. Per germline, CDR1 GTSNPN and CDR2 SVGIG (reference sequence). The CDR3 is made up of 12 amino acids. Researchers isolated CD4+ T cells once approximately ten days of culture had elapsed. Each participant was given two doses of one vaccine (BNT162b2 or mRNA-1273). The sample comes from a study of vaccination effects on CD4 cells after COVID-19. Overall study: For each well, some 2 million PBMC were cultured with 8.5 to 10 IU/ml IL-2 and around 9 ug/ml peptides.

The sequence came from a human donor who received a COVID-19 vaccine. Sequenced material: CD4+ T cells from PBMCs cultured without peptide, taken after COVID-19 vaccination. V and J are TRBV30 and TRBJ1-4; possibly TRBD1 for D (5 bases). CDR3 nucleotide sequence: TGTGCCTGGACTGGGGGTAATGAAAAACTGTTTTTT. Translated: CAWTGGNEKLFF. Full variable domain (outside the CDR3, taken from reference TRBV30 and TRBJ1-4): SQTIHQWPATLVQPVGSPLSLECTVEGTSNPNLYWYRQAAGRGLQLLFYSVGIGQISSEVPQNLSASRPQDRQFILSSKKLLLSDSGFYLCAWTGGNEKLFFGSGTQLSVL.